This TCR beta chain was obtained from a study of blood T cell repertoires in COVID-19. CDR3 length equals 12 residues. The germline V gene has CDR1 SGHDN and CDR2 FVKESK. Here immunoSEQ multiplex PCR was the method, and the copy in TCRdb shows in-frame clones only, minus some. The sample includes roughly 430,000 clones, more than 70% of them seen just once. It was within 2 weeks before study entry that exposed participants met a COVID-19 case. V is TRBV14 and J is TRBJ1-2; perhaps TRBD1 as D (5 bases). The TCR comes from a woman between 18 and 29 years old who had been exposed to COVID-19. Source material: PBMCs or T cells enriched from blood (not recorded which). The CDR3 is CVRGRPNYGYTF. The CDR3 DNA follows: TGTGTCCGGGGGAGGCCTAACTATGGCTACACCTTC.